This TCR beta chain was sequenced during a study of blood T cell repertoires in COVID-19. As for the study in general: COVID-19 samples, acute and convalescent, were from the United States, Italy and Spain.

This clone was recorded only once. Trimming cost V 7 bases and J 8 bases, with 17 bases left between them. Germline CDR1 reads MNHEY; CDR2 reads SVGAGI. The CDR3 spans 14 residues. Some clones are missing from TCRdb's copy, which holds only in-frame ones; the method was immunoSEQ multiplex PCR. The data hold more than 200,000 clones, with 70% to 90% observed a single time. The receptor was isolated from a man in his thirties or forties who had recovered from COVID-19. This rearrangement joins TRBV6-5 to TRBJ1-4, with TRBD1 as a possible D gene (6 bases). The specimen was PBMCs or T cells enriched from blood (not recorded which). The CDR3 bases are TGTGCCAGCAATCCACAGGGTGTTGACGAAAAACTGTTTTTT. The encoded protein is CASNPQGVDEKLFF.